This is a list of T cell receptor beta chains from one sample in a study of blood T cells in healthy people across ages. TCRdb passed the 5' RACE reads through MiXCR, listing each CDR3 protein once. Of hundreds of thousands of distinct CDR3 sequences listed, around 62% are singletons. Sample: blood. The receptor source for this set is a man between 25 and 39 years old in good health. Both conserved end residues are part of each CDR3. A D gene is named only where the DNA matches it firmly. Not all rows give a size; the values are once, few, many and, for expanded clones, a class.

abundance: .; d_gene: .; j_gene: TRBJ2-1; v_gene: TRBV28; CDR3nt: TGTGCCAGCCAGGGCCCACCATTTGGGAGAGATCGCAGGAATGAGCAGTTCTTC; CDR3aa: CASQGPPFGRDRRNEQFF
abundance: .; d_gene: TRBD1; j_gene: TRBJ1-2; v_gene: TRBV9; CDR3nt: TGTGCCAGCAGCATGGGACAGGGAGCTAACTATGGCTACACCTTC; CDR3aa: CASSMGQGANYGYTF
abundance: once; d_gene: .; j_gene: TRBJ2-1; v_gene: TRBV6-5; CDR3nt: TGTGCCAGCAGTCCGGGGGACACCTCCTACGAGCAGTTCTTC; CDR3aa: CASSPGDTSYEQFF
abundance: few; d_gene: TRBD2; j_gene: TRBJ2-3; v_gene: TRBV6-2/TRBV6-3; CDR3nt: TGTGCCAGCAGCCACCGGACTAGCGGGGGACCCTTCCGCACAGATACGCAGTATTTT; CDR3aa: CASSHRTSGGPFRTDTQYF
abundance: few; d_gene: TRBD1; j_gene: TRBJ2-5; v_gene: TRBV7-3; CDR3nt: TGTGCCAGCAGCCTCAGGACAGGTCACCAAGAGACCCAGTACTTC; CDR3aa: CASSLRTGHQETQYF
abundance: .; d_gene: TRBD1; j_gene: TRBJ2-5; v_gene: TRBV29-1; CDR3nt: TGCAGCGTTGATGCGACAGGGTACCAAGAGACCCAGTACTTC; CDR3aa: CSVDATGYQETQYF
abundance: once; d_gene: TRBD1; j_gene: TRBJ2-3; v_gene: TRBV7-6; CDR3nt: TGTGCCAGCAGCTCTGCAACCGGGACAGGGGGCACAGATACGCAGTATTTT; CDR3aa: CASSSATGTGGTDTQYF
abundance: .; d_gene: .; j_gene: TRBJ2-4; v_gene: TRBV28; CDR3nt: TGTGCCAGCAGTCCAAAACGGTCCTTCAAAAACATTCAGTACTTC; CDR3aa: CASSPKRSFKNIQYF
abundance: .; d_gene: TRBD2; j_gene: TRBJ2-3; v_gene: TRBV7-2; CDR3nt: TGTGCCAGCAGCTTAGCGGCGCGGGGGGGCCCAGATACGCAGTATTTT; CDR3aa: CASSLAARGGPDTQYF
abundance: .; d_gene: .; j_gene: TRBJ1-2; v_gene: TRBV6-5; CDR3nt: TGTGCCACCCAGACGGCGTTCTATGGCTACACCTTC; CDR3aa: CATQTAFYGYTF
abundance: .; d_gene: .; j_gene: TRBJ1-6; v_gene: TRBV9; CDR3nt: TGTGCCAGCAGCGTAGCACAGGGTCCCCTCCACTTT; CDR3aa: CASSVAQGPLHF
abundance: few; d_gene: .; j_gene: TRBJ2-1; v_gene: TRBV15; CDR3nt: TGTGCCACCAGCAGAGAAACACTCCCTGGGCAGTTCTTC; CDR3aa: CATSRETLPGQFF
abundance: .; d_gene: .; j_gene: TRBJ2-7; v_gene: TRBV20-1; CDR3nt: TGCAGTGCTAGAGGAACAGGGACGGGCGAGCAGTACTTC; CDR3aa: CSARGTGTGEQYF
abundance: .; d_gene: .; j_gene: TRBJ2-7; v_gene: TRBV9; CDR3nt: TGTGCCAGCAGCGTAGATGTGGCAGCCTACGAGCAGTACTTC; CDR3aa: CASSVDVAAYEQYF
abundance: .; d_gene: .; j_gene: TRBJ1-1; v_gene: TRBV9; CDR3nt: TGTGCCAGCAGCTCCACAGCGAACACTGAAGCTTTCTTT; CDR3aa: CASSSTANTEAFF
abundance: few; d_gene: .; j_gene: TRBJ2-3; v_gene: TRBV27; CDR3nt: TGTGCCAGCAGTCGGGGTGACGGATTGGGGCAGTATTTT; CDR3aa: CASSRGDGLGQYF
abundance: .; d_gene: TRBD2; j_gene: TRBJ2-1; v_gene: TRBV5-1; CDR3nt: TGCGTCAGCAGCCGGACTAGCGGGGGGGCATATGAGCAGTTCTTC; CDR3aa: CVSSRTSGGAYEQFF
abundance: .; d_gene: .; j_gene: TRBJ2-7; v_gene: TRBV20-1; CDR3nt: TGCAGTGCTAGAGATGGGCTAGGGCCCTCCTACGAGCAGTACTTC; CDR3aa: CSARDGLGPSYEQYF
abundance: .; d_gene: .; j_gene: TRBJ2-4; v_gene: TRBV5-1; CDR3nt: TGCGCCAGCAGCTTGGGACGACTCAATGGGAACATTCAGTACTTC; CDR3aa: CASSLGRLNGNIQYF
abundance: .; d_gene: .; j_gene: TRBJ2-1; v_gene: TRBV25-1; CDR3nt: TGTGCCAGCAGTGAATATGGCCAGCAGTTCTTC; CDR3aa: CASSEYGQQFF
abundance: .; d_gene: TRBD1; j_gene: TRBJ2-1; v_gene: TRBV10-3; CDR3nt: TGTGCCATCAGTGGGGGGACAGGGGATGAGCAGTTCTTC; CDR3aa: CAISGGTGDEQFF
abundance: .; d_gene: .; j_gene: TRBJ2-7; v_gene: TRBV13; CDR3nt: TGTGCCAGCAGACAGGTTTTCTCCTACGAGCAGTACTTC; CDR3aa: CASRQVFSYEQYF
abundance: .; d_gene: .; j_gene: TRBJ2-1; v_gene: TRBV12-3/TRBV12-4; CDR3nt: TGTGCCAGCAGTCCGCCGGGGGGCCGATACAATGAGCAGTTCTTC; CDR3aa: CASSPPGGRYNEQFF
abundance: .; d_gene: TRBD1; j_gene: TRBJ2-7; v_gene: TRBV6-6; CDR3nt: TGTGCCAGCAGTACGGGACAGTTCTACGAGCAGTACTTC; CDR3aa: CASSTGQFYEQYF
abundance: few; d_gene: TRBD2; j_gene: TRBJ2-4; v_gene: TRBV5-1; CDR3nt: TGCGCCAGCAGCTTGGATAGGACTAGCGGAGCCCTAGCCAAAAACATTCAGTACTTC; CDR3aa: CASSLDRTSGALAKNIQYF
abundance: .; d_gene: TRBD1; j_gene: TRBJ1-6; v_gene: TRBV6-1; CDR3nt: TGTGCCAGCTCAATAACGGGGGGACAGGGCTATAATTCACCCCTCCACTTT; CDR3aa: CASSITGGQGYNSPLHF